The T cell receptor beta chain described here comes from a study of blood T cell repertoires in COVID-19. For the study at large: The United States, Italy and Spain provided the acute and convalescent COVID-19 samples. T cells, B-cell-depleted T cells, or PBMCs supplied cDNA or gDNA.

This CDR3 spans 20 amino acids. J lost 6 bases, V lost 0 bases, and 17 bases had no gene match. In the original processing: The assay estimated nucleated cells by amplifying reference gene primers. Only in-frame clones appear in the TCRdb table, and some are missing; sequencing was by immunoSEQ multiplex PCR. That table gives V, J and clone size, and the DNA gave D and trimming. The repertoire holds around 230,000 clones, around 83% seen once, with about 8.1% in the top ten. Sequencing input: peripheral blood. The receptor's source is a woman between 45 and 65 years old with acute or convalescent COVID-19. The V gene is TRBV23-1, the J gene TRBJ2-7; 13 positions match TRBD2. TRBV23-1 is identified as an open reading frame with a role that is uncertain. The CDR3 spells CASSQSVRDGLAGVGFEQYF. CDR3 coding DNA: TGCGCCAGCAGTCAATCGGTTAGGGATGGACTAGCGGGAGTAGGTTTCGAGCAGTACTTC.